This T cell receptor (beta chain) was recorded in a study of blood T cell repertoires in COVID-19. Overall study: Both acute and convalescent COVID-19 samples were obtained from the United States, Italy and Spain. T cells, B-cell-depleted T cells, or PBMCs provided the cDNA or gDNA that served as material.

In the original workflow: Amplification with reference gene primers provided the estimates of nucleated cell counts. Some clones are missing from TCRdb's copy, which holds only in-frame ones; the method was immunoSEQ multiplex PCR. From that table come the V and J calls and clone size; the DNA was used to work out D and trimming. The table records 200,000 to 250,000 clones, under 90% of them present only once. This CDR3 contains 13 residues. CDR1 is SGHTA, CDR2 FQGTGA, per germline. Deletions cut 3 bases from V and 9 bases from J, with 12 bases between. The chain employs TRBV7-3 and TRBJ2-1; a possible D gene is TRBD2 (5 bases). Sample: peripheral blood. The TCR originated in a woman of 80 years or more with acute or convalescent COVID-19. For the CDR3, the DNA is TGTGCCAGCAGCTTGGGAGTCGCCAGTGAGCAGTTCTTC. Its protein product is CASSLGVASEQFF.